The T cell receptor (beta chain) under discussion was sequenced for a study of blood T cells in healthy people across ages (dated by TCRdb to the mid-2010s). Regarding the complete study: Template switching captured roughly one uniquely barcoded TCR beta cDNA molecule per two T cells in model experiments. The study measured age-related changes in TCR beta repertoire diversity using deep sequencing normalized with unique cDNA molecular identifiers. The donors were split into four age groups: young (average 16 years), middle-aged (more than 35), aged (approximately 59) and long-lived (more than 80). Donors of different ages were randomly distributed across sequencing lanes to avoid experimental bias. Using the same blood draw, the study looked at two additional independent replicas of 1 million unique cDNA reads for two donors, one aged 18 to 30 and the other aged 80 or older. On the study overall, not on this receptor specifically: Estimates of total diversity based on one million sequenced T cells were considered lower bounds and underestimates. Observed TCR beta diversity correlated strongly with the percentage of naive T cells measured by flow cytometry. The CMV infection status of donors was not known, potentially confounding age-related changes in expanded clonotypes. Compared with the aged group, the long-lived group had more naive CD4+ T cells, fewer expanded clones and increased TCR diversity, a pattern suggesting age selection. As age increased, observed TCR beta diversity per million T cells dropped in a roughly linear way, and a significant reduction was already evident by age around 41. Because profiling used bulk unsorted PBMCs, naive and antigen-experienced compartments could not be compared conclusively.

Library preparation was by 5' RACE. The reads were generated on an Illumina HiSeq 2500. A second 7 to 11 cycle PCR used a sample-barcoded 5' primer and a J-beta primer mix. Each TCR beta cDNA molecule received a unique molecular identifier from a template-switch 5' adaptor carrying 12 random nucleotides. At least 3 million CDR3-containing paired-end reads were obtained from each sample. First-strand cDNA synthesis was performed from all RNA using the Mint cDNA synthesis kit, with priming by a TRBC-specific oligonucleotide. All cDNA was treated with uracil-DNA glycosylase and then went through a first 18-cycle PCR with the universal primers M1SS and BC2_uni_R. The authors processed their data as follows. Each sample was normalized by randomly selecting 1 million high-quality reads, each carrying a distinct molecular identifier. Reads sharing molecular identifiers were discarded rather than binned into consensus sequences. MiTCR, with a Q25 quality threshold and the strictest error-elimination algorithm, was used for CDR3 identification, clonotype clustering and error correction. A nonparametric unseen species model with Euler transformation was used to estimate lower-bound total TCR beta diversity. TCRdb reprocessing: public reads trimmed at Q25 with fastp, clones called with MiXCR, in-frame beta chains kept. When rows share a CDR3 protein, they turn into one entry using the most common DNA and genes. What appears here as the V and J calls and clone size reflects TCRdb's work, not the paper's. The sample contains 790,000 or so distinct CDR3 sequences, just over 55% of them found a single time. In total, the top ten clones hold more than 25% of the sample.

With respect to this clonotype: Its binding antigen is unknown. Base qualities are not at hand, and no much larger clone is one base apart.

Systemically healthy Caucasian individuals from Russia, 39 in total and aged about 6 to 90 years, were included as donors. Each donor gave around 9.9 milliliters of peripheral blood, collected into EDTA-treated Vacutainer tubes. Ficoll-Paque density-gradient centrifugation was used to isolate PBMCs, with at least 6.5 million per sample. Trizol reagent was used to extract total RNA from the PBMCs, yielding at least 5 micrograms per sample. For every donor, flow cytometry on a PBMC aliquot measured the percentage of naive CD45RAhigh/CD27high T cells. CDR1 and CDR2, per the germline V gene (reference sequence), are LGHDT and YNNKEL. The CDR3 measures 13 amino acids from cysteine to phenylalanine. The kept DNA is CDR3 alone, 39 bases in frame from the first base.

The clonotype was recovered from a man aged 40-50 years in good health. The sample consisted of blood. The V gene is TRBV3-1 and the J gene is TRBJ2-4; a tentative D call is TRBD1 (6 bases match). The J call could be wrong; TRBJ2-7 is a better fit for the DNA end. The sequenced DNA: TGTGCCAGCAGCCCCGGGGCAGGGGCCGAGCAGTACTTC. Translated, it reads CASSPGAGAEQYF.